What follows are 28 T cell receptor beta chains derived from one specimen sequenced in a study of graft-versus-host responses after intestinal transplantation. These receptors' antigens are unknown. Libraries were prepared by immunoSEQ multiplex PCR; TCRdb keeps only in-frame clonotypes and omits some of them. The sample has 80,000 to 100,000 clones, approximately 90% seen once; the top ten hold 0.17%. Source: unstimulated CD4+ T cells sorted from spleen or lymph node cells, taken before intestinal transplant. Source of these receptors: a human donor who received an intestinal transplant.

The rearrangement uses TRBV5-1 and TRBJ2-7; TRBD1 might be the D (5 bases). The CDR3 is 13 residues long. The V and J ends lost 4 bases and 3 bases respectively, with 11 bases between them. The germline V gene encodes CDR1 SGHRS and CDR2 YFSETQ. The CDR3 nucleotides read TGCGCCAGCAGCCGCTCGACAGTCTACGAGCAGTACTTC. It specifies CASSRSTVYEQYF.

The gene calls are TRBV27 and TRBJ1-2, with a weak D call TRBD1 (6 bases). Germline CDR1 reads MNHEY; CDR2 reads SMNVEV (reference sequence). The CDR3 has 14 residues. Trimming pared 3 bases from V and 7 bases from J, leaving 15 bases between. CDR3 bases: TGTGCCAGCAGTTTGCAACAGGGTAACGGTGGCTACACCTTC. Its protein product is CASSLQQGNGGYTF.

The CDR3 spells CASSQGDSFPSSGANVLTF. CDR3 sequence (DNA): TGCGCCAGCAGCCAAGGGGACAGTTTTCCAAGCTCTGGGGCCAACGTCCTGACTTTC. The chain carries TRBV4-1 and TRBJ2-6; 7 bases agree with TRBD1. Trimming took 1 base from V and 0 from J; bases not matched to a gene: 9. CDR1 is MGHRA, CDR2 YSYEKL, per germline. The CDR3 loop spans 19 amino acids.

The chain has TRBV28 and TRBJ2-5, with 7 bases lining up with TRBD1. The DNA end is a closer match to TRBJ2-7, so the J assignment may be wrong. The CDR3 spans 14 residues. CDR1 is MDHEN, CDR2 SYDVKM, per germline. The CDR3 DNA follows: TGTGCCAGCAGTTTAGGGACAGTTCGCTACGAGCAGTACTTC. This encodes CASSLGTVRYEQYF.

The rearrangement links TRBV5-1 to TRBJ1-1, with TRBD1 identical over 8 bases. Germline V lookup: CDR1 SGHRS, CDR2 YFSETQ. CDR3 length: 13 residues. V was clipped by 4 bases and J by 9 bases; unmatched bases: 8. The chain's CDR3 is CASSVGQDRQAFF. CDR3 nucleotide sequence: TGCGCCAGCAGCGTGGGACAGGACAGACAAGCTTTCTTT.

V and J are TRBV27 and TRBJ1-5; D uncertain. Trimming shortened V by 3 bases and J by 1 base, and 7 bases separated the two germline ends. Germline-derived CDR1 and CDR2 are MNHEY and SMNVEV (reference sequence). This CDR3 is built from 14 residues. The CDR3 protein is CASSFTDSNQPQHF. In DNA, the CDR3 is TGTGCCAGCAGTTTCACAGACAGCAATCAGCCCCAGCATTTT.

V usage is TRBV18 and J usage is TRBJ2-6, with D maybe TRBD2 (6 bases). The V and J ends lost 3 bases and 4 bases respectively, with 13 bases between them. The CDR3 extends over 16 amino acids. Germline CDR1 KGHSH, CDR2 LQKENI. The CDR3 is CASSPVAGTGANVLTF. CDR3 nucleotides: TGTGCCAGCTCACCGGTTGCGGGAACCGGGGCCAACGTCCTGACTTTC. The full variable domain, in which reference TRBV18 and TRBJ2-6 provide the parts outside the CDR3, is NAGVMQNPRHLVRRRGQEARLRCSPMKGHSHVYWYRQLPEEGLKFMVYLQKENIIDESGMPKERFSAEFPKEGPSILRIQQVVRGDSAAYFCASSPVAGTGANVLTFGAGSRLTVL.

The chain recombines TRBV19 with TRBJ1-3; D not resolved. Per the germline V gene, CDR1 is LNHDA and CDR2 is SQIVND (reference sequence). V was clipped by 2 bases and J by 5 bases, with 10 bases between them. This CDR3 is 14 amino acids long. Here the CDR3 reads CASSIRTVRNTIYF. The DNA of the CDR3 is TGTGCCAGTAGTATAAGAACAGTAAGAAACACCATATATTTT.

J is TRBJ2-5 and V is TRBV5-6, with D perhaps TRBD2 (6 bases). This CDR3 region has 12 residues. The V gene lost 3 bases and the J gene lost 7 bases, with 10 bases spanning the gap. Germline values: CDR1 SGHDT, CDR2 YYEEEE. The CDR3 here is CASSSEGGTQYF. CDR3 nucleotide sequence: TGTGCCAGCAGCTCTGAGGGAGGGACCCAGTACTTC.

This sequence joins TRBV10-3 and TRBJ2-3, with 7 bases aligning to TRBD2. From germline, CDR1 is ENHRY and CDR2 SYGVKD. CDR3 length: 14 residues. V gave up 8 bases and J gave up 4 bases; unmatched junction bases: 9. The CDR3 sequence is CAIPGGSGADTQYF. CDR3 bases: TGTGCCATCCCGGGCGGGAGTGGCGCAGATACGCAGTATTTT.

The DNA for the CDR3 is TGTGCCAGCAGCACCGGGACAGCTCAAGAGACCCAGTACTTC. It translates to CASSTGTAQETQYF. The chain recombines TRBV6-1 with TRBJ2-5; 7 bases fit TRBD1. Losses at the gene ends were 6 bases for V and 2 bases for J; bases not matched to a gene: 6. The CDR3 covers 14 residues. From germline, CDR1 is MNHNS and CDR2 SASEGT.

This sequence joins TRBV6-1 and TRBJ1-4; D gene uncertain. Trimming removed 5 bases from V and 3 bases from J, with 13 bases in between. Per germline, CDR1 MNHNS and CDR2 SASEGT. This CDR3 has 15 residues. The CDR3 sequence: CASSMFKGANEKLFF. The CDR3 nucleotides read TGTGCCAGCAGTATGTTTAAGGGAGCTAATGAAAAACTGTTTTTT.

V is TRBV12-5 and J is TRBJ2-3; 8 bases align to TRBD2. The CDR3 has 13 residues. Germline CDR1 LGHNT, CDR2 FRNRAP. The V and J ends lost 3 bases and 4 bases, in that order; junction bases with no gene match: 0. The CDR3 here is CASGLAGADTQYF. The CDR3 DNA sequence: TGTGCTAGTGGTTTAGCGGGAGCAGATACGCAGTATTTT.

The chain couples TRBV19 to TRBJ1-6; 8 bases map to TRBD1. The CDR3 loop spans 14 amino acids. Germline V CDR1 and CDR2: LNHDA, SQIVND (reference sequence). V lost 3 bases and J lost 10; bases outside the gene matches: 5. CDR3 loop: CASSIQGADSPLHF. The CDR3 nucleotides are TGTGCCAGTAGTATTCAGGGGGCGGACTCACCCCTCCACTTT. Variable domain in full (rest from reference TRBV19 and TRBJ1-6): DGGITQSPKYLFRKEGQNVTLSCEQNLNHDAMYWYRQDPGQGLRLIYYSQIVNDFQKGDIAEGYSVSREKKESFPLTVTSAQKNPTAFYLCASSIQGADSPLHFGNGTRLTVT.

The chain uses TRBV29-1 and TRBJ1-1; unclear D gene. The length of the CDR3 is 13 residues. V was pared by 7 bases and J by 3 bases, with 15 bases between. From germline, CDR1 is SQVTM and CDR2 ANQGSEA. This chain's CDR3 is CSASNGWDTEAFF. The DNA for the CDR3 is TGCAGCGCCAGCAACGGGTGGGACACTGAAGCTTTCTTT.

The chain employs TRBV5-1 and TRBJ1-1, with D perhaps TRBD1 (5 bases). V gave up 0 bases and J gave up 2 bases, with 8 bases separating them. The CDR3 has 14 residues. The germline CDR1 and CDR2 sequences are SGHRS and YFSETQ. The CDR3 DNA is TGCGCCAGCAGCTTGGCAGGGATAAACACTGAAGCTTTCTTT. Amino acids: CASSLAGINTEAFF.

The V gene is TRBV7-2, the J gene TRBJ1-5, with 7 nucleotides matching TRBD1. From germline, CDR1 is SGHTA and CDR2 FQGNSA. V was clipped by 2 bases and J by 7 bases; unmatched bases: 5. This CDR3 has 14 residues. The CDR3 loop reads CASSLLEGAQPQHF. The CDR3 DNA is TGTGCCAGCAGCTTACTGGAGGGGGCCCAGCCCCAGCATTTT.

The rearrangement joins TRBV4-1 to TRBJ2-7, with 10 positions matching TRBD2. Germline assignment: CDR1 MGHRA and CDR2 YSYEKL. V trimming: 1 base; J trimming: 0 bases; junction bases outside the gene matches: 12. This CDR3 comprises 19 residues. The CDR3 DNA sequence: TGCGCCAGCAGCCAAGTAATGATTATGGGACTAGCGAACTCCTACGAGCAGTACTTC. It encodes CASSQVMIMGLANSYEQYF.

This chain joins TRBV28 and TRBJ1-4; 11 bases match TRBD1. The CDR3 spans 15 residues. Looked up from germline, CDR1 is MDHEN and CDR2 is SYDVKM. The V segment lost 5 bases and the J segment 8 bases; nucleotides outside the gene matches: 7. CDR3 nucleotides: TGTGCCAGCAGTCCCGGTGGGACAGGGGGAGAAAAACTGTTTTTT. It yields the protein CASSPGGTGGEKLFF.

The CDR3 DNA follows: TGTGCCAGCAGTGAAGCGAGGTGGAACTCCTACGAGCAGTACTTC. It codes for CASSEARWNSYEQYF. This chain links TRBV2 with TRBJ2-7; D remains ambiguous. The germline V and J ends were trimmed by 0 bases and 0 bases, with 9 bases remaining between them. CDR3 length: 15 residues. Germline V gene sequence: CDR1 SNHLY, CDR2 FYNNEI.

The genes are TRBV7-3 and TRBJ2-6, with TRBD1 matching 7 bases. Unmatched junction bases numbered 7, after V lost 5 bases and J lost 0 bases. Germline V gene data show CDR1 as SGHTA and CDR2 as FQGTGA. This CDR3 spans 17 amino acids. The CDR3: CASSRGQANSGANVLTF. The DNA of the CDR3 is TGTGCCAGCAGCCGCGGACAGGCAAACTCTGGGGCCAACGTCCTGACTTTC.

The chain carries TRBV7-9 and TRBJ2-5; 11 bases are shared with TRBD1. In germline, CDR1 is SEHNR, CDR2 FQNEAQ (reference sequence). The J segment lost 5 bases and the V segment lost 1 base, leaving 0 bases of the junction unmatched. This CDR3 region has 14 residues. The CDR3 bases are TGTGCCAGCAGCTTAGGGACAGGGGGCGAGACCCAGTACTTC. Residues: CASSLGTGGETQYF. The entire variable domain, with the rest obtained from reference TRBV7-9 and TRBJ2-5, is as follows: DTGVSQNPRHKITKRGQNVTFRCDPISEHNRLYWYRQTLGQGPEFLTYFQNEAQLEKSRLLSDRFSAERPKGSFSTLEIQRTEQGDSAMYLCASSLGTGGETQYFGPGTRLLVL.

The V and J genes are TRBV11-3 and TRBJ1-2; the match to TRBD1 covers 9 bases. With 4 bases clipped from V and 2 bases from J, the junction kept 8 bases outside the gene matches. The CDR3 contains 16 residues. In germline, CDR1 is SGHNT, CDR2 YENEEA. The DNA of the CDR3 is TGTGCCAGCAGCTCCGGGGGGGACAGGGAGAACTATGGCTACACCTTC. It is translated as CASSSGGDRENYGYTF.

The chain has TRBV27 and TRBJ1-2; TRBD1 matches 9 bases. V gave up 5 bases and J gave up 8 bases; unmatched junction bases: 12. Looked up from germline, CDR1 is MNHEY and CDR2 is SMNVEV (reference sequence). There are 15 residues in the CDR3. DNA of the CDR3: TGTGCCAGCAGTGTTTACGGACAGGGGAGAGGCGGCTACACCTTC. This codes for CASSVYGQGRGGYTF.

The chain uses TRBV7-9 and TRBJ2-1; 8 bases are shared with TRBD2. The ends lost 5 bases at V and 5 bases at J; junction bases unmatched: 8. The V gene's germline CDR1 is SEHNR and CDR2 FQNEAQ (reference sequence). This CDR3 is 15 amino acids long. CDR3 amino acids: CASSPRGRRNNEQFF. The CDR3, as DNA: TGTGCCAGCAGCCCGCGCGGGAGGAGAAACAATGAGCAGTTCTTC.

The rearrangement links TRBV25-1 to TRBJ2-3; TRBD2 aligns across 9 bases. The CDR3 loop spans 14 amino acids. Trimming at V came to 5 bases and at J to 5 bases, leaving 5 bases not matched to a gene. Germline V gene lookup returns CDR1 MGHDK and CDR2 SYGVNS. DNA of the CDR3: TGTGCCAGCAGTCGAGCGGGGGGTGGAGATACGCAGTATTTT. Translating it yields CASSRAGGGDTQYF.

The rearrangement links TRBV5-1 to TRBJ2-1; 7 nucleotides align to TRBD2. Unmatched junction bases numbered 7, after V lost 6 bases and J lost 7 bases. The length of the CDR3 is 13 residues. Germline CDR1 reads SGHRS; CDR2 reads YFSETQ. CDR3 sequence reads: CASKAGAGNEQFF. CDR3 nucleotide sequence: TGCGCCAGCAAGGCGGGAGCAGGTAATGAGCAGTTCTTC.

CDR3 amino acids: CASSVGPSGGEQYF. The CDR3 DNA sequence: TGTGCCAGCAGCGTAGGGCCTAGCGGGGGGGAGCAGTACTTC. The chain joins TRBV9 to TRBJ2-7; 11 nucleotides match TRBD2. The ends lost 0 bases at V and 7 bases at J; junction bases unmatched: 3. Germline CDR1 and CDR2: SGDLS and YYNGEE. The CDR3 extends over 14 amino acids.